Given below is one TCR beta chain in context. What it binds is not known. V was shortened by 5 bases and J by 3 bases, with 10 bases between the two germline ends. The CDR3 covers 14 residues. CDR1 and CDR2 (germline): SEHNR, FQNEAQ (reference sequence). These data originate in a study of shared clonotypes between healthy human individuals. Regarding the study as a whole: Naive CD4 clonotypes were shared across several donors at roughly 5.5%.

Genomic DNA (from each subset) was split evenly across several immunoSEQ plates. This table comes from immunoSEQ multiplex PCR, and its TCRdb copy is limited to in-frame clones, with some not included. The profile shows under 850,000 clones, roughly two thirds of them singletons. The J gene is TRBJ2-2, the V gene TRBV7-9; D may be TRBD2 (5 bases). Sequences were obtained from memory CD4+ T cells sorted from blood. Specified subset: CD45RA-negative fraction. This sequence originates from a woman aged 25 to 39 in good health. The CDR3 spells CASSKTRDTGELFF. CDR3 DNA: TGTGCCAGCAGCAAAACTAGAGACACCGGGGAGCTGTTTTTT.